This record covers a single T cell receptor beta chain. This specimen belongs to a study of T cell changes during pregnancy in multiple sclerosis. Germline V gene lookup returns CDR1 MGHRA and CDR2 YSYEKL. This CDR3 is 14 amino acids long. V lost 4 bases, J lost 7 bases, and 5 bases stayed unmatched. Assay: immunoSEQ multiplex PCR; the TCRdb copy retains only in-frame clones and omits some. This table holds tens of thousands of clones, around 90% found once. The sequences come from CD8+ T cells from peripheral blood mononuclear cells, collected before pregnancy. The chain uses TRBV4-1 and TRBJ2-7, with TRBD2 matching over 12 bases. The receptor was derived from a female donor with multiple sclerosis, enrolled in a pregnancy study. The CDR3 nucleotides are TGCGCCAGCAGCCGACTAGCGGGGGCCGAAGAGCAGTACTTC. It specifies CASSRLAGAEEQYF.